One and the same sample provided the 4 T cell receptor beta chains below, sequenced in a study of T cells in localized non-small cell lung cancer. Libraries were prepared by immunoSEQ multiplex PCR; TCRdb keeps only in-frame clonotypes and omits some of them. This table holds fewer than 50,000 clones, roughly 83% found once. Specimen: PBMCs, collected before any cancer treatment. The receptors were sampled from a man aged 40 to 70 with stage II lung adenocarcinoma.

The chain employs TRBV2 and TRBJ2-2; D gene uncertain. The V end lost 6 bases, the J end lost 5 bases, and 13 bases lay between the germline ends. The CDR3 has 14 amino acids. In germline, CDR1 is SNHLY, CDR2 FYNNEI. The CDR3 DNA sequence: TGTGCCAGCAGGCTCCTCTTGGGAACCGGGGAGCTGTTTTTT. The encoded protein is CASRLLLGTGELFF.

For the CDR3, the DNA is TGTGCCAGCAGCCCAACAGGGTTTGGCTCTGGGGCCAACGTCCTGACTTTC. Translating it yields CASSPTGFGSGANVLTF. The chain recombines TRBV6-4 with TRBJ2-6, with a weak D call TRBD1 (6 bases). V shed 6 bases and J shed 0 bases, with 15 bases lying between them. There are 17 residues in the CDR3. Germline CDR1 MRHNA, CDR2 SNTAGT.

V usage is TRBV4-2 and J usage is TRBJ2-1, with TRBD2 as a possible D gene (6 bases). V lost 3 bases to trimming and J lost 10 bases, with 13 bases between them. The CDR3 has 13 amino acids. In germline, CDR1 is LGHNA, CDR2 YNFKEQ. CDR3 nucleotide sequence: TGTGCCAGCAGCCATGCCTCGGGACTCGAGCAGTTCTTC. Translated, it gives CASSHASGLEQFF.

The V gene is TRBV27, the J gene TRBJ2-1, with a weak D call TRBD1 (6 bases). This CDR3 has 16 amino acids. Looked up from germline, CDR1 is MNHEY and CDR2 is SMNVEV (reference sequence). V gave up 3 bases and J gave up 7 bases, with 19 bases separating them. The CDR3 DNA reads as TGTGCCAGCAGTTTCCTAACAGGGTCATCACGGAATGAGCAGTTCTTC. The encoded protein is CASSFLTGSSRNEQFF.